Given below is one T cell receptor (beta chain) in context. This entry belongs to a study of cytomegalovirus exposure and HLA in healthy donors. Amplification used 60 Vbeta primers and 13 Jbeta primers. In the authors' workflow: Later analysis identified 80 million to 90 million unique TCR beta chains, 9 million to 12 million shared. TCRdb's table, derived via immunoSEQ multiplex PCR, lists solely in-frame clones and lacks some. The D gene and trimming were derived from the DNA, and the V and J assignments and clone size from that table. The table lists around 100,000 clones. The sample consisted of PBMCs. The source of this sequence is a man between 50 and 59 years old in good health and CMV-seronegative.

CDR3 protein: CASSRGLAGLAKNIQYF. CDR3 in DNA: TGCGCCAGCAGCCGGGGACTAGCGGGTCTAGCCAAAAACATTCAGTACTTC. The V and J genes are TRBV4-1 and TRBJ2-4; TRBD2 aligns across 12 bases. This CDR3 has 17 amino acids. Germline V lookup: CDR1 MGHRA, CDR2 YSYEKL. V dropped 4 bases and J dropped 0; count of bases not matched to a gene: 4.